The source of this T cell receptor beta chain is a study of blood T cell repertoires in COVID-19. The overall study: Sources were T cells, B-cell-depleted T cells, or PBMCs; the material itself was cDNA or gDNA.

Across under 25 US areas, participants ranged in age from roughly 18 to 95 years. Grouping used clinical history reported by participants in a survey and questionnaire. Germline V gives CDR1 ENHRY, CDR2 SYGVKD. The V gene lost 2 bases and the J gene lost 0 bases, with 7 bases spanning the gap. The CDR3 extends over 15 amino acids. In the authors' workflow: Amplification with reference gene primers provided the estimates of nucleated cell counts. Produced via immunoSEQ multiplex PCR; TCRdb's table is partial and in-frame only. The V and J calls and the clone size are those of that table, but D and trimming were determined from the DNA. The repertoire holds 220,000 or so clones, around 89% seen once, with under 3.5% in the top ten.

The chain carries TRBV10-3 and TRBJ2-2; no clear D gene. The receptor was isolated from a woman aged 18 to 35 in a cohort exposed to, infected with or recovered from COVID-19 (not recorded which). The specimen was PBMCs or T cells enriched from blood (not recorded which). Here the CDR3 reads CAISELSTNTGELFF. CDR3 nucleotide sequence: TGTGCCATCAGTGAGCTATCAACGAACACCGGGGAGCTGTTTTTT.